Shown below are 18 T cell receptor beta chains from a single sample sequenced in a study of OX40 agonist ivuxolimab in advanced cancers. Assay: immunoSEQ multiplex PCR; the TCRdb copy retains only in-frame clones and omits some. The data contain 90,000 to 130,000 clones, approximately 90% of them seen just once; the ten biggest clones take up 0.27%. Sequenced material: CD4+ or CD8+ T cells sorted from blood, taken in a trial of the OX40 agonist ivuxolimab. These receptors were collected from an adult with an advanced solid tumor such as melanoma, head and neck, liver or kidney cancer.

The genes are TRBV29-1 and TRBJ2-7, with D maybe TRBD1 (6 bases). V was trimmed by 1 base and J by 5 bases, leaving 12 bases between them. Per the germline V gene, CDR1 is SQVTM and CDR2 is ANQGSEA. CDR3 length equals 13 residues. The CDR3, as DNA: TGCAGCGTTGAAGGACTACAGGGAGACGAGCAGTACTTC. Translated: CSVEGLQGDEQYF.

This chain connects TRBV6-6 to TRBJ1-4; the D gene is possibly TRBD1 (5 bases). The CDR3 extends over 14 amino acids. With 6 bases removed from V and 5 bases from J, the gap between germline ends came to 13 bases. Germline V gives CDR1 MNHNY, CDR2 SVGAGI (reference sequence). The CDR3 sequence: CASRPPGTNEKLFF. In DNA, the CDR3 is TGTGCCAGCAGGCCACCTGGGACCAATGAAAAACTGTTTTTT.

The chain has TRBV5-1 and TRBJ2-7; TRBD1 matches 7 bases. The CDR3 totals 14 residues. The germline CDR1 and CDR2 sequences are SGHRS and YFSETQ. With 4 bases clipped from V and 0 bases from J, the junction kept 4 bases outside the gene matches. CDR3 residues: CASSTGVTSYEQYF. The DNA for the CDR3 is TGCGCCAGCAGCACAGGGGTGACCTCCTACGAGCAGTACTTC.

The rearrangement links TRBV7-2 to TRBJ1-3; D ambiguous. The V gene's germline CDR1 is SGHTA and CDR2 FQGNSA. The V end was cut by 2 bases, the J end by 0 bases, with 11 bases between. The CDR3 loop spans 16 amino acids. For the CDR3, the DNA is TGTGCCAGCAGCTTATACGCACAGAACTCTGGAAACACCATATATTTT. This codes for CASSLYAQNSGNTIYF. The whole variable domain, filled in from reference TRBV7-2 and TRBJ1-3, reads GAGVSQSPSNKVTEKGKDVELRCDPISGHTALYWYRQSLGQGLEFLIYFQGNSAPDKSGLPSDRFSAERTGGSVSTLTIQRTQQEDSAVYLCASSLYAQNSGNTIYFGEGSWLTVV.

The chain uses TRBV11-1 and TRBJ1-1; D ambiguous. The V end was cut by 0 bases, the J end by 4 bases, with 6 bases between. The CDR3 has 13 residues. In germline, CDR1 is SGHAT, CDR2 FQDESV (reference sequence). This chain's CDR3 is CASSLAGATEAFF. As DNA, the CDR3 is TGTGCCAGCAGCTTAGCAGGTGCCACTGAAGCTTTCTTT.

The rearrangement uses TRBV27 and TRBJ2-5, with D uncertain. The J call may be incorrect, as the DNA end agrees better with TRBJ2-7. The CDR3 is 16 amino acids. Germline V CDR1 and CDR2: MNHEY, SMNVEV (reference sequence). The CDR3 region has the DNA TGTGCCAGCAGTTTTCGTCGCGGTGGCAGCTCCTACGAGCAGTACTTC. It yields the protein CASSFRRGGSSYEQYF.

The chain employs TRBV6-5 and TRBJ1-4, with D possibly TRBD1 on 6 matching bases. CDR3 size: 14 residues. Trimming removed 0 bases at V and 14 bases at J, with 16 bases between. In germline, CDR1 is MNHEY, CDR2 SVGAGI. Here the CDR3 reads CASSYSTGSKGLFF. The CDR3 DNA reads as TGTGCCAGCAGTTACTCAACAGGGTCGAAGGGGCTGTTTTTT.

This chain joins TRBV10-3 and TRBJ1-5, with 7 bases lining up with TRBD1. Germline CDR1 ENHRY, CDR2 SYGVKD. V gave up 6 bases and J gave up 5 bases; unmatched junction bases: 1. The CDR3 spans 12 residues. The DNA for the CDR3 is TGTGCCATCAGCCAGGGGGATCAGCCCCAGCATTTT. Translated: CAISQGDQPQHF.

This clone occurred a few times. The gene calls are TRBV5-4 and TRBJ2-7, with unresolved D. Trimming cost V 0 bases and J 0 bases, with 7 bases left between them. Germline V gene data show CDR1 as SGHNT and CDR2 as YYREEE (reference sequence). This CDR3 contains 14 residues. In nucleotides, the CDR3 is TGTGCCAGCAGCTTGGGGCTTTTCTCCTACGAGCAGTACTTC. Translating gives CASSLGLFSYEQYF.

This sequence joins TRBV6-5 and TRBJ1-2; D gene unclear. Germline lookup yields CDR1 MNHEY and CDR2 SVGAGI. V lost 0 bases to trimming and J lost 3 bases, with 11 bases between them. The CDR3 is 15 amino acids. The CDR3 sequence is CASSYSGGQDYGYTF. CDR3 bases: TGTGCCAGCAGTTACTCAGGCGGGCAGGACTATGGCTACACCTTC.

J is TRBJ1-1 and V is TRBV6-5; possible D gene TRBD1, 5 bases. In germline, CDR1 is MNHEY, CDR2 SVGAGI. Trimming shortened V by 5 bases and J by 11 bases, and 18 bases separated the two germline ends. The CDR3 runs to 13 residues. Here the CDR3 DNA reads TGTGCCAGCAGTCTGGCTGGACAAAAATCGGCTTTCTTT. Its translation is CASSLAGQKSAFF.

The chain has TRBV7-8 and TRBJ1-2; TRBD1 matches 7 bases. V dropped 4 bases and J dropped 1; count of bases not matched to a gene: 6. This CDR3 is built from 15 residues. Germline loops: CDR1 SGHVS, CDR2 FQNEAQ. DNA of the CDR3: TGTGCCAGCAGCTCCGAGACAGGGTATAACTATGGCTACACCTTC. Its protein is CASSSETGYNYGYTF.

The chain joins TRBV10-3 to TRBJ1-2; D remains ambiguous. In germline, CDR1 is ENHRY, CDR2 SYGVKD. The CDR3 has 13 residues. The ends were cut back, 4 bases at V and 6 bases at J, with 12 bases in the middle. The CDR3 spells CAISVSGRDGYTF. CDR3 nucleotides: TGTGCCATCAGTGTCTCGGGGAGAGATGGCTACACCTTC.

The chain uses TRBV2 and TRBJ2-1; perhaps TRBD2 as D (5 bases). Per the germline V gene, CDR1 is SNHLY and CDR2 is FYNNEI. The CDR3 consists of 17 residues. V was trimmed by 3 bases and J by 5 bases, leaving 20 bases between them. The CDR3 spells CASSDVPRTQWNNEQFF. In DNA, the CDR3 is TGTGCCAGCAGTGATGTTCCCAGGACTCAGTGGAACAATGAGCAGTTCTTC.

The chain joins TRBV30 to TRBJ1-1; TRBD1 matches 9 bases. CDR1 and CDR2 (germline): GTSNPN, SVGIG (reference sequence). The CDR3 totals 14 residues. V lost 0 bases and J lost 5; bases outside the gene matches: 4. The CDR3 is CAWSVQTGGTEAFF. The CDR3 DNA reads TGTGCCTGGAGTGTACAGACAGGGGGGACTGAAGCTTTCTTT.

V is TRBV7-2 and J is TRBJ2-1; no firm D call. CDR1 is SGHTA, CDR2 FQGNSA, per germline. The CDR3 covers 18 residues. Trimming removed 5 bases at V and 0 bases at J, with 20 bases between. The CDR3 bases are TGTGCCAGCAGCCCCGGCTTGCAGCGCCGGAGCTCCTACAATGAGCAGTTCTTC. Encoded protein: CASSPGLQRRSSYNEQFF.

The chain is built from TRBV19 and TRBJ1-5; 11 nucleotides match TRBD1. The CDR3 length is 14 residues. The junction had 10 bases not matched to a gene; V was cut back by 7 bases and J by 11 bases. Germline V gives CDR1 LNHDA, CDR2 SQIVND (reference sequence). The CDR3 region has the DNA TGTGCCAGTACAAACCCGGGACAGGGGGAGGCCCAGCATTTT. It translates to CASTNPGQGEAQHF. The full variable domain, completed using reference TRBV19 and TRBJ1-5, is DGGITQSPKYLFRKEGQNVTLSCEQNLNHDAMYWYRQDPGQGLRLIYYSQIVNDFQKGDIAEGYSVSREKKESFPLTVTSAQKNPTAFYLCASTNPGQGEAQHFGDGTRLSIL.

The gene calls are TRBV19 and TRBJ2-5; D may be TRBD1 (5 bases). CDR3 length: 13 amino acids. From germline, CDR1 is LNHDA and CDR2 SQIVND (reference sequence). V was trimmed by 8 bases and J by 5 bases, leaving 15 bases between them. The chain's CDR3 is CASGRRGEETQYF. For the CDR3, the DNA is TGTGCCAGTGGCAGAAGGGGCGAGGAGACCCAGTACTTC. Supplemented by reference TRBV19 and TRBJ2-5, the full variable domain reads DGGITQSPKYLFRKEGQNVTLSCEQNLNHDAMYWYRQDPGQGLRLIYYSQIVNDFQKGDIAEGYSVSREKKESFPLTVTSAQKNPTAFYLCASGRRGEETQYFGPGTRLLVL.